This T cell receptor beta chain was observed in a study of OX40 agonist ivuxolimab in advanced cancers. Clones were read by immunoSEQ multiplex PCR, and TCRdb kept only the in-frame ones, dropping some. Of tens of thousands of clones in the sample, 75% to 90% were seen once. The CDR3 has 16 amino acids. Germline V gene sequence: CDR1 SGHTA, CDR2 FQGNSA. V dropped 0 bases and J dropped 4; count of bases not matched to a gene: 6. The source material was CD4+ or CD8+ T cells sorted from blood, sampled in a trial of the OX40 agonist ivuxolimab. The sequence came from an adult with an advanced solid tumor such as melanoma, head and neck, liver or kidney cancer. The chain couples TRBV7-2 to TRBJ2-5, with TRBD1 matching over 9 bases. CDR3 amino acids: CASSLAPQGAGETQYF. For the CDR3, the DNA is TGTGCCAGCAGCTTAGCGCCACAGGGGGCGGGAGAGACCCAGTACTTC.